This TCR beta chain was sequenced in a study of regulatory T cells in long-lasting Graves disease. As to time point: newly diagnosed GD, antithyroid drugs for less than 3 months. RNA isolated from PBMCs was used to make the TCR library. With respect to this clonotype: The target antigen is unknown.

Whole-study findings and limits: TRBV28, TRBJ1-2 and TRBJ2-5 were favored in persistent disease.

Combining iRepertoire HTBI primers with Arm-PCR of CDR3 regions, the authors built TCR beta libraries. TCRdb independently ran MiXCR on the multiplex PCR reads; one entry per CDR3 protein. This sample yields about half a million distinct CDR3 sequences, of which around 13% are seen a single time; roughly 8.9% belongs to the top ten. Germline values: CDR1 MNHEY, CDR2 SMNVEV (reference sequence). The CDR3 covers 16 residues. Germline trimming cut 2 bases from V and 7 bases from J; bases unmatched to any gene: 10. These data were also filed under a second study, of T cells in Graves' hyperthyroidism and ophthalmopathy. That source reports: Stable hyperthyroidism: no ophthalmopathy progression over 18 months of follow-up.

The chain has TRBV27 and TRBJ2-1, with 8 bases identical to TRBD2. The source was peripheral blood mononuclear cells (PBMCs), collected at new diagnosis, from a patient treated with antithyroid drugs. The TCR originated in a woman aged 25 to 39 with Graves disease. The CDR3 sequence: CASSLIFGRGTNEQFF. CDR3 coding DNA: TGTGCCAGCAGTTTAATTTTCGGGAGGGGAACTAATGAGCAGTTCTTC.